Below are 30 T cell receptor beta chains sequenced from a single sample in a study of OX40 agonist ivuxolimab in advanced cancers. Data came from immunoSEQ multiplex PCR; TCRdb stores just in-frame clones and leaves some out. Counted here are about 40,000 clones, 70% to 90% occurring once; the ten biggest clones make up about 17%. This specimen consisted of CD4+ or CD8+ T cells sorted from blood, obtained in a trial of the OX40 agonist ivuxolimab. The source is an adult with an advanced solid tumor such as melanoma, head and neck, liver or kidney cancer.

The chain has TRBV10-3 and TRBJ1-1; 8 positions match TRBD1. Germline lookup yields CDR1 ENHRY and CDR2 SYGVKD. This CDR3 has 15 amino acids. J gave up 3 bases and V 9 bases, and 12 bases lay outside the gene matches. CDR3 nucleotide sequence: TGTGCCATGACGGACAGGGAATGGGGCGACACTGAAGCTTTCTTT. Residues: CAMTDREWGDTEAFF.

The CDR3 DNA reads as TGTGCCAGCCATAGTGATAAAACAGGGGGGGACAATGAGCAGTTCTTC. As protein: CASHSDKTGGDNEQFF. The chain couples TRBV25-1 to TRBJ2-1, with D perhaps matching TRBD1 (8 bases). Germline-derived CDR1 and CDR2 are MGHDK and SYGVNS. The length of the CDR3 is 16 residues. V was cut by 8 bases and J by 5 bases, with 22 bases left in between.

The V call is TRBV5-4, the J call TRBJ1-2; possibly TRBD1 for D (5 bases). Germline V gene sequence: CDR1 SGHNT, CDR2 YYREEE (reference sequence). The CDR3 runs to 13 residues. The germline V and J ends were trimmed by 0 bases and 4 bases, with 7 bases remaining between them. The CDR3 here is CASSLGGTYGYTF. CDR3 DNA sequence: TGTGCCAGCAGCTTGGGAGGGACCTATGGCTACACCTTC.

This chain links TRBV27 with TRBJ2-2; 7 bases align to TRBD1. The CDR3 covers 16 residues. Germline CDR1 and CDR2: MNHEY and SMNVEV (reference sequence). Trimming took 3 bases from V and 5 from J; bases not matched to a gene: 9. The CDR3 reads CASSFLDRVGTGELFF. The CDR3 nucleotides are TGTGCCAGCAGTTTCCTCGACAGGGTTGGGACCGGGGAGCTGTTTTTT.

The CDR3 loop reads CASSSPVISVNNEQFF. The CDR3 DNA sequence: TGTGCCAGCAGCTCACCGGTCATAAGCGTAAACAATGAGCAGTTCTTC. The rearrangement uses TRBV5-6 and TRBJ2-1, with D unclear. The CDR3 contains 16 residues. With 3 bases removed from V and 5 bases from J, the gap between germline ends came to 18 bases. Germline V gene lookup returns CDR1 SGHDT and CDR2 YYEEEE.

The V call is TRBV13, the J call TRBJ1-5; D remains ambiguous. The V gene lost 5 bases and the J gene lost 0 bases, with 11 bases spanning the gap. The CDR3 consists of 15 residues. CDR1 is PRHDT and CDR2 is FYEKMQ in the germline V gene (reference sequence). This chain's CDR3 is CASSRRAGSNQPQHF. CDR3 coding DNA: TGTGCCAGCAGCCGCCGGGCCGGTAGCAATCAGCCCCAGCATTTT.

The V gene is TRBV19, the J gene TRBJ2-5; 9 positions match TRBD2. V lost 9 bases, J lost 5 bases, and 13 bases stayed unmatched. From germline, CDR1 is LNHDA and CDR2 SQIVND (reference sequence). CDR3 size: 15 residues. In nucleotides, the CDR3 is TGTGCCAGCATTACACGTAGCGGGAGATTCGAGACCCAGTACTTC. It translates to CASITRSGRFETQYF. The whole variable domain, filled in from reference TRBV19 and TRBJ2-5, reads DGGITQSPKYLFRKEGQNVTLSCEQNLNHDAMYWYRQDPGQGLRLIYYSQIVNDFQKGDIAEGYSVSREKKESFPLTVTSAQKNPTAFYLCASITRSGRFETQYFGPGTRLLVL.

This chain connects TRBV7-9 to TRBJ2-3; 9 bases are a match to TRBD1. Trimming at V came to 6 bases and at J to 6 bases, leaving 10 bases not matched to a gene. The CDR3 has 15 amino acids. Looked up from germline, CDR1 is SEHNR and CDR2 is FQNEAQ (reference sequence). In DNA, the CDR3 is TGTGCCAGCAGTCAAACGGGACAGGGTGCCGATACGCAGTATTTT. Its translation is CASSQTGQGADTQYF.

DNA of the CDR3: TGTGCCAGCTCACCGGGTCAAGAGACCCAGTACTTC. Its translation is CASSPGQETQYF. The rearrangement uses TRBV18 and TRBJ2-5; D gene uncertain. V lost 3 bases and J 2 bases, leaving 4 bases between the germline ends. CDR3 length: 12 residues. Germline CDR1 and CDR2: KGHSH and LQKENI.

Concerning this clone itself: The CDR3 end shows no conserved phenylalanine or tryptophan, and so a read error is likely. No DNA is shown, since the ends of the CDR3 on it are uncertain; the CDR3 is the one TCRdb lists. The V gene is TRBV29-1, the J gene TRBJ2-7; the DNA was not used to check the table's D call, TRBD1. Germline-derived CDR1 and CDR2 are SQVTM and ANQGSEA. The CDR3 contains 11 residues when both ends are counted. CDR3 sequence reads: CSVVTGTGLGC.

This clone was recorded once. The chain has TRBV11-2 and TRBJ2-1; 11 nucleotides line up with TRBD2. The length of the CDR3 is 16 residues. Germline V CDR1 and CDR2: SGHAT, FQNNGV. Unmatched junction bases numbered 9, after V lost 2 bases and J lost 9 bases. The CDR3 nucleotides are TGTGCCAGCAGCTTACCTACTAGCGGGAGTCACAGTGAGCAGTTCTTC. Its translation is CASSLPTSGSHSEQFF.

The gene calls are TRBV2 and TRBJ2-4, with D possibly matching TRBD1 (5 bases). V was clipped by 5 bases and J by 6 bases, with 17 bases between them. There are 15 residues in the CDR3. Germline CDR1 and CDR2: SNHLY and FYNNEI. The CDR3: CASSPQGLIPNIQYF. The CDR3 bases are TGTGCCAGCAGTCCTCAGGGCCTGATACCAAACATTCAGTACTTC.

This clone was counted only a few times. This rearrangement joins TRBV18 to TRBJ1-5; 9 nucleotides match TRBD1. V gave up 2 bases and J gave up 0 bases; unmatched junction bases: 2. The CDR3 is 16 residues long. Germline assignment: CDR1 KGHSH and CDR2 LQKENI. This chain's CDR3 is CASSPKQGASNQPQHF. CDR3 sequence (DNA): TGTGCCAGCTCACCAAAACAGGGGGCTAGCAATCAGCCCCAGCATTTT.

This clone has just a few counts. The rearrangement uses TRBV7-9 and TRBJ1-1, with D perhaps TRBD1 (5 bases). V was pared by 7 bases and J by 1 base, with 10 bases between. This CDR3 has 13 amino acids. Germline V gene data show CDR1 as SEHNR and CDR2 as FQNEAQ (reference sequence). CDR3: CASTGYGNTEAFF. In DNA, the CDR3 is TGTGCCAGCACAGGGTATGGGAACACTGAAGCTTTCTTT.

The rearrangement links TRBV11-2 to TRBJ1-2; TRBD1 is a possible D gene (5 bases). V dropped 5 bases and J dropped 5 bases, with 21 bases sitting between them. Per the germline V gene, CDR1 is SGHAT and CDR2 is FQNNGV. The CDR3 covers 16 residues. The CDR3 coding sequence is TGTGCCAGCAGCGCTGACAGATATTCCGTGGAATATGGCTACACCTTC. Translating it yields CASSADRYSVEYGYTF.

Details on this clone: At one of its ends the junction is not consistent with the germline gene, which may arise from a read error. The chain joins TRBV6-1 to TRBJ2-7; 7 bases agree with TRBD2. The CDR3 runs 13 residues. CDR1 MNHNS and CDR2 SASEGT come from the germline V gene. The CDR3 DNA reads TGTGCCGGTGGGGGGGGGTATACCTATGAGCAGTACTTC. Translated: CAGGGGYTYEQYF.

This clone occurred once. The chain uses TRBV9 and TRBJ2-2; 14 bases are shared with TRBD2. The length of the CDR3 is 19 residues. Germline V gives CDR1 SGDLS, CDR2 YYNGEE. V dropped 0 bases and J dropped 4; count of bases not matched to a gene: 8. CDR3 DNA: TGTGCCAGCAGCGTAGAGGGACTAGCGGGAGATTTTCGCACCGGGGAGCTGTTTTTT. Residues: CASSVEGLAGDFRTGELFF.

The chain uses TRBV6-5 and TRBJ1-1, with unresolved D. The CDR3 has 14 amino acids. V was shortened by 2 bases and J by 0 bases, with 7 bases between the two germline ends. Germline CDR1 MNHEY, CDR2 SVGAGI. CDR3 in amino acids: CASSYRPVNTEAFF. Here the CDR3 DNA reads TGTGCCAGCAGTTACAGACCGGTGAACACTGAAGCTTTCTTT.

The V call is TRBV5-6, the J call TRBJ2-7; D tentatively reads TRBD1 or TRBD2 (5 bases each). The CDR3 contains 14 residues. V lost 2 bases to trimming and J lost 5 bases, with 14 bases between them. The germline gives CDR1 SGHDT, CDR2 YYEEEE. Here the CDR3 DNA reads TGTGCCAGCAGCTTTGGGACGGCGATCCACGAGCAGTACTTC. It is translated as CASSFGTAIHEQYF. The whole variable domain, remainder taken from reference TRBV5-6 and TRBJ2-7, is DAGVTQSPTHLIKTRGQQVTLRCSPKSGHDTVSWYQQALGQGPQFIFQYYEEEERQRGNFPDRFSGHQFPNYSSELNVNALLLGDSALYLCASSFGTAIHEQYFGPGTRLTVT.

The CDR3 region is CASSLGGGIQYF. CDR3 in DNA: TGTGCCAGCAGCTTAGGTGGTGGCATTCAGTACTTC. This chain joins TRBV7-3 and TRBJ2-4; no firm D call. This CDR3 comprises 12 residues. Deletions cut 2 bases from V and 9 bases from J, with 8 bases between. Per germline, CDR1 SGHTA and CDR2 FQGTGA.

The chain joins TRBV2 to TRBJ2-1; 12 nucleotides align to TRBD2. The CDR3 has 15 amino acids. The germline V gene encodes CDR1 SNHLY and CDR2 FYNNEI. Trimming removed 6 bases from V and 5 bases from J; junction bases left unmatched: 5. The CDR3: CASRLAGGQNNEQFF. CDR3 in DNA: TGTGCCAGCAGACTAGCGGGGGGTCAAAACAATGAGCAGTTCTTC.

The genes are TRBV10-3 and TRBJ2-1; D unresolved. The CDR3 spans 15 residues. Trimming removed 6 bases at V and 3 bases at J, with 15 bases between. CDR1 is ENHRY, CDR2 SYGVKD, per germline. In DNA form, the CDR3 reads TGTGCCATCAGCGATCCTACCGCTCACTACAATGAGCAGTTCTTC. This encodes CAISDPTAHYNEQFF.

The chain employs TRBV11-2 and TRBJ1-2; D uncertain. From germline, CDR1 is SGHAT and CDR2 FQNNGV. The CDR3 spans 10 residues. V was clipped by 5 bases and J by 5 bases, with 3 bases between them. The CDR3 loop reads CASSEYGYTF. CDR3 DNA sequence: TGTGCCAGCAGCGAGTATGGCTACACCTTC.

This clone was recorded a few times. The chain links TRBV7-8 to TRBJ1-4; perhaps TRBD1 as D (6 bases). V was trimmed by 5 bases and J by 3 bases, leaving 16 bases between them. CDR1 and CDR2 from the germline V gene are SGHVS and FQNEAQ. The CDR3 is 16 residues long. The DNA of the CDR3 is TGTGCCAGCAGCCCTAGAACAGGGTTCGCTAATGAAAAACTGTTTTTT. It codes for CASSPRTGFANEKLFF.

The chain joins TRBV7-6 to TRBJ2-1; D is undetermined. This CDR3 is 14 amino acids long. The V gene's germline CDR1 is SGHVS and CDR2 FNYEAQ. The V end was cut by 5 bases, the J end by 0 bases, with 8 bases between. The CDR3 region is CASSLSSSYNEQFF. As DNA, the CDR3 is TGTGCCAGCAGCCTCTCAAGCTCCTACAATGAGCAGTTCTTC. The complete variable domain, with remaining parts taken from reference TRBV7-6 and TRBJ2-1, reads GAGVSQSPRYKVTKRGQDVALRCDPISGHVSLYWYRQALGQGPEFLTYFNYEAQQDKSGLPNDRFSAERPEGSISTLTIQRTEQRDSAMYRCASSLSSSYNEQFFGPGTRLTVL.

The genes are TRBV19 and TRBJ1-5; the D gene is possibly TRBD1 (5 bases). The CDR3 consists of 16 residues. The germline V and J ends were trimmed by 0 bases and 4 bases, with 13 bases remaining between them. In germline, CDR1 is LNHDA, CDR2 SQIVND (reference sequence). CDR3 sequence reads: CASSIEPGRANQPQHF. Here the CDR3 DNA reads TGTGCCAGTAGTATAGAGCCGGGACGGGCAAATCAGCCCCAGCATTTT.

The CDR3 here is CASSYSVRALYGYTF. CDR3 nucleotides: TGTGCCAGCAGTTACTCAGTAAGGGCCCTATATGGCTACACCTTC. The rearrangement links TRBV6-6 to TRBJ1-2, with D unclear. V was cut by 0 bases and J by 5 bases, with 13 bases left in between. The CDR3 covers 15 residues. Germline V gene sequence: CDR1 MNHNY, CDR2 SVGAGI (reference sequence).

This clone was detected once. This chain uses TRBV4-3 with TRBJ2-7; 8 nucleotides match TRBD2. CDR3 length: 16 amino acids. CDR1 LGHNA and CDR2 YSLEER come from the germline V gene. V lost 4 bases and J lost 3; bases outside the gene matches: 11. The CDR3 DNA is TGCGCCAGCAGCCCCGAGGCGGCGGGGGGCTTCTACGAGCAGTACTTC. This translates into CASSPEAAGGFYEQYF.

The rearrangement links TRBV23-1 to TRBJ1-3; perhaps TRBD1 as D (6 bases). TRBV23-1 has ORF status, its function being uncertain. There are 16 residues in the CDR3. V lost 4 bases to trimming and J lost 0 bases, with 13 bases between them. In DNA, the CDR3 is TGCGCCAGCAGTCCCCGGACAGTTAGCTCTGGAAACACCATATATTTT. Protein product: CASSPRTVSSGNTIYF.

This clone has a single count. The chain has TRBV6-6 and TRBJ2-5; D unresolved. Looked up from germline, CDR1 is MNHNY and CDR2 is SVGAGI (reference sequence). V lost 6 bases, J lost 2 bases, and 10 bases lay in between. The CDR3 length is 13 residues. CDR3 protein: CASRLNIQETQYF. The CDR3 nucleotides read TGTGCCAGCAGACTCAATATACAAGAGACCCAGTACTTC.